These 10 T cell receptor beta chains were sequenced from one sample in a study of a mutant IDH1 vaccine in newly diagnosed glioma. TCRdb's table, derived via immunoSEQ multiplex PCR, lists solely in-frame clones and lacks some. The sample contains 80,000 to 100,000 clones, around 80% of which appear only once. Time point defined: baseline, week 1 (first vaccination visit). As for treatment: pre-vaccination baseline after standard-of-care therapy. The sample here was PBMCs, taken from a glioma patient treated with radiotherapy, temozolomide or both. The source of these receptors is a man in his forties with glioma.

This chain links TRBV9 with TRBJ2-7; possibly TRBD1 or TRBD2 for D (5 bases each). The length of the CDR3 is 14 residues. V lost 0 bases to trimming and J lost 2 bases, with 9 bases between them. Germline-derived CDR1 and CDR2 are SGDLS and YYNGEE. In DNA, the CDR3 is TGTGCCAGCAGCGTAGCCCAGGGACCCTACGAGCAGTACTTC. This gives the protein CASSVAQGPYEQYF.

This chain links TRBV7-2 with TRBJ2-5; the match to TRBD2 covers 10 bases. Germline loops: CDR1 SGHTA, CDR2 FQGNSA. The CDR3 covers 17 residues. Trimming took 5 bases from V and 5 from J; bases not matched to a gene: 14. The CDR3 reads CASSTASGRGVGETQYF. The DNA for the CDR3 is TGTGCCAGCAGCACGGCTAGCGGGAGAGGAGTAGGGGAGACCCAGTACTTC. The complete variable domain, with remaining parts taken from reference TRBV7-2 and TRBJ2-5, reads GAGVSQSPSNKVTEKGKDVELRCDPISGHTALYWYRQSLGQGLEFLIYFQGNSAPDKSGLPSDRFSAERTGGSVSTLTIQRTQQEDSAVYLCASSTASGRGVGETQYFGPGTRLLVL.

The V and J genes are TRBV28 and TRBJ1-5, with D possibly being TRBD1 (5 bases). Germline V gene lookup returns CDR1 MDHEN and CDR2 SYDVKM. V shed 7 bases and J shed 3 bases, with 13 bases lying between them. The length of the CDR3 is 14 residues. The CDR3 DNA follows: TGTGCCAGCATCTTCCGGGACTACAATCAGCCCCAGCATTTT. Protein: CASIFRDYNQPQHF.

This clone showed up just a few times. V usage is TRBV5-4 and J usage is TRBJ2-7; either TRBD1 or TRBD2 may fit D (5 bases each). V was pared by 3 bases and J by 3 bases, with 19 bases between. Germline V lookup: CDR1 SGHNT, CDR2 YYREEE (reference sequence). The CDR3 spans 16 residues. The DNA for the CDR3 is TGTGCCAGCAGCTCAACCCCCCGGGACCCGATCTACGAGCAGTACTTC. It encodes CASSSTPRDPIYEQYF.

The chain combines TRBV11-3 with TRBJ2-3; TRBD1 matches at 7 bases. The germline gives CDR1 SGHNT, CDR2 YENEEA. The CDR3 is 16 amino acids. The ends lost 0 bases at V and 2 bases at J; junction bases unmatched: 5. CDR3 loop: CASSLETGRTTDTQYF. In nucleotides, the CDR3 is TGTGCCAGCAGCTTAGAGACAGGGAGAACCACAGATACGCAGTATTTT. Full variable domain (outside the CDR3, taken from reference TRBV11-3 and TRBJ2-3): EAGVVQSPRYKIIEKKQPVAFWCNPISGHNTLYWYLQNLGQGPELLIRYENEEAVDDSQLPKDRFSAERLKGVDSTLKIQPAELGDSAVYLCASSLETGRTTDTQYFGPGTRLTVL.

The CDR3 loop reads CASSLAPGTSGSSYNEQFF. The DNA for the CDR3 is TGTGCCAGCAGCTTGGCCCCCGGGACTAGCGGCAGCTCCTACAATGAGCAGTTCTTC. The rearrangement links TRBV7-9 to TRBJ2-1; 11 bases match TRBD2. V shed 3 bases, J shed 0 bases, and the junction held 10 bases outside the gene matches. The germline V gene has CDR1 SEHNR and CDR2 FQNEAQ (reference sequence). CDR3 length: 19 amino acids.

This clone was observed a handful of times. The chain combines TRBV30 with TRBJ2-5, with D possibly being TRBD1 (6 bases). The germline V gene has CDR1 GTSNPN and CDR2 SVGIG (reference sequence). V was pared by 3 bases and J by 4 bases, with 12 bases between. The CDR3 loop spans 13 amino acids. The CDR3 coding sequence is TGTGCCTGGAGCGGCAGGGGTTCAGAGACCCAGTACTTC. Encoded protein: CAWSGRGSETQYF.

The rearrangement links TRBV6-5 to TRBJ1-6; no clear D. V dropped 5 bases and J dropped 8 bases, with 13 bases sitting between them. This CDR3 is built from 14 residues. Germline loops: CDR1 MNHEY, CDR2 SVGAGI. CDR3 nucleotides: TGTGCCAGCAGTCCCCGTTGGGGTGATTCACCCCTCCACTTT. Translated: CASSPRWGDSPLHF.

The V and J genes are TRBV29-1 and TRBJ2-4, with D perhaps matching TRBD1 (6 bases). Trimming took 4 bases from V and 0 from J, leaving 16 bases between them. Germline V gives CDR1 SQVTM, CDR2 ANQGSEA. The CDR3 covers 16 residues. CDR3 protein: CSVALTTGLAKNIQYF. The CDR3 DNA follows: TGCAGCGTTGCCCTCACGACAGGACTAGCCAAAAACATTCAGTACTTC.

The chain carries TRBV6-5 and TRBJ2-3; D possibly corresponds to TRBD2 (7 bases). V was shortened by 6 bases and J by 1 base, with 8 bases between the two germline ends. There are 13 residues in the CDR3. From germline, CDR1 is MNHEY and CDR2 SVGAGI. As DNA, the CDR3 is TGTGCCAGCAGAGGGGGGGGCACAGATACGCAGTATTTT. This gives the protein CASRGGGTDTQYF.